This entry lists 21 T cell receptor beta chains sequenced from one sample in a study of blood T cell repertoires in COVID-19. Produced via immunoSEQ multiplex PCR; TCRdb's table is partial and in-frame only. The sample carries around 300,000 clones, 89% recorded once. The sequenced material came from PBMCs or T cells enriched from blood (not recorded which). These receptors were obtained from a woman in her sixties or seventies who had recovered from COVID-19.

V gene TRBV2 combines with J gene TRBJ1-3; D uncertain. CDR3 length: 10 amino acids. The germline V gene encodes CDR1 SNHLY and CDR2 FYNNEI. Trimming cost V 10 bases and J 3 bases, with 4 bases left between them. For the CDR3, the DNA is TGTGCCACCCATGGAAACACCATATATTTT. This sequence encodes CATHGNTIYF.

The chain uses TRBV6-5 and TRBJ2-7, with D tentatively TRBD1 (6 bases). Germline V gene lookup returns CDR1 MNHEY and CDR2 SVGAGI. The CDR3 totals 14 residues. V lost 6 bases to trimming and J lost 4 bases, with 16 bases between them. The CDR3 bases are TGTGCCAGCAGCCGGGACACTAGGGGGTACGAGCAGTACTTC. Its translation: CASSRDTRGYEQYF.

The chain uses TRBV5-4 and TRBJ1-2; TRBD1 matches at 7 bases. This CDR3 has 15 residues. Germline V gives CDR1 SGHNT, CDR2 YYREEE (reference sequence). V lost 4 bases and J lost 8; bases outside the gene matches: 14. CDR3 sequence reads: CASSPGTVYSGGYTF. CDR3 coding DNA: TGTGCCAGCAGCCCCGGGACAGTTTATTCGGGAGGCTACACCTTC.

The chain employs TRBV21-1 and TRBJ1-1; no DNA check was done on the table's D call, TRBD1. TRBV21-1 is deemed a pseudogene. This CDR3 comprises 17 residues. CDR3 in amino acids: CASSPRRGQETNTEAFF. CDR3 coding DNA: TGTGCCAGCAGCCCAAGGCGGGGACAGGAGACAAACACTGAAGCTTTCTTT.

The gene calls are TRBV29-1 and TRBJ2-5; the match to TRBD1 covers 10 bases. Germline CDR1 and CDR2: SQVTM and ANQGSEA. The junction had 3 bases not matched to a gene; V was cut back by 7 bases and J by 4 bases. The CDR3 runs 12 residues. CDR3 sequence reads: CSGWDRGETQYF. The CDR3 DNA reads TGCAGCGGGTGGGACAGGGGAGAGACCCAGTACTTC. Combining the CDR3 with reference TRBV29-1 and TRBJ2-5 gives the whole variable domain SAVISQKPSRDICQRGTSLTIQCQVDSQVTMMFWYRQQPGQSLTLIATANQGSEATYESGFVIDKFPISRPNLTFSTLTVSNMSPEDSSIYLCSGWDRGETQYFGPGTRLLVL.

The chain recombines TRBV6-5 with TRBJ1-5; no firm D call. The length of the CDR3 is 16 residues. In germline, CDR1 is MNHEY, CDR2 SVGAGI. The V and J ends lost 2 bases and 3 bases respectively, with 14 bases between them. The CDR3 reads CASSYRPGIVNQPQHF. CDR3 bases: TGTGCCAGCAGTTACCGTCCGGGTATTGTCAATCAGCCCCAGCATTTT.

V is TRBV7-8 and J is TRBJ1-1; D is perhaps TRBD1 (5 bases). Germline CDR1 SGHVS, CDR2 FQNEAQ. The CDR3 consists of 19 residues. V lost 2 bases, J lost 4 bases, and 26 bases lay in between. The CDR3 bases are TGTGCCAGCAGCTTAAGGATTTGGGGGGTGGAAAGATACGGCACTGAAGCTTTCTTT. Translating gives CASSLRIWGVERYGTEAFF. The full variable domain, rest sourced from reference TRBV7-8 and TRBJ1-1, is GAGVSQSPRYKVAKRGQDVALRCDPISGHVSLFWYQQALGQGPEFLTYFQNEAQLDKSGLPSDRFFAERPEGSVSTLKIQRTQQEDSAVYLCASSLRIWGVERYGTEAFFGQGTRLTVV.

The chain links TRBV5-1 to TRBJ1-2, with D possibly TRBD1 on 6 matching bases. The CDR3 is 14 amino acids. Trimming took off 5 bases at V and 4 bases at J, with 15 bases between the two ends. Germline CDR1 is SGHRS and CDR2 is YFSETQ. The CDR3 is CASRDTRGGYGYTF. The CDR3 nucleotides read TGCGCCAGCAGGGACACAAGGGGGGGCTATGGCTACACCTTC.

The CDR3 reads CASGAGKVEKLFF. The CDR3 DNA follows: TGTGCCAGCGGGGCAGGGAAGGTTGAAAAACTGTTTTTT. The chain has TRBV28 and TRBJ1-4; a weak D match, TRBD1 (5 bases). Trimming took off 8 bases at V and 7 bases at J, with 14 bases between the two ends. CDR1 and CDR2 (germline): MDHEN, SYDVKM. The CDR3 length is 13 residues.

The chain carries TRBV5-1 and TRBJ2-1; possibly TRBD1 for D (5 bases). Trimming removed 9 bases at V and 8 bases at J, with 21 bases between. Germline V gives CDR1 SGHRS, CDR2 YFSETQ. The CDR3 totals 14 residues. Here the CDR3 reads CATKQALVWDEQFF. The DNA for the CDR3 is TGCGCCACTAAACAGGCCTTGGTTTGGGATGAGCAGTTCTTC.

The chain links TRBV24-1 to TRBJ1-6, with 8 bases that match TRBD1. The CDR3 extends over 18 amino acids. In germline, CDR1 is KGHDR, CDR2 SFDVKD. V lost 9 bases and J lost 9; bases outside the gene matches: 21. The CDR3 reads CATAKPGQDFVNGSPLHF. The CDR3 nucleotides read TGTGCCACCGCCAAGCCGGGACAGGATTTCGTTAACGGTTCACCCCTCCACTTT.

This clone was picked up one time. V usage is TRBV28 and J usage is TRBJ2-4; maybe TRBD1 (6 bases). The V gene lost 5 bases and the J gene lost 0 bases, with 17 bases spanning the gap. Germline CDR1 MDHEN, CDR2 SYDVKM. This CDR3 comprises 17 residues. CDR3 in DNA: TGTGCCAGCAGTGCCCGCAGGGGCCCCCTAGCCAAAAACATTCAGTACTTC. Its translation is CASSARRGPLAKNIQYF.

The gene calls are TRBV4-1 and TRBJ1-5, with TRBD1 matching over 7 bases. The CDR3 contains 15 residues. Unmatched junction bases numbered 6, after V lost 2 bases and J lost 5 bases. Per the germline V gene, CDR1 is MGHRA and CDR2 is YSYEKL. This chain's CDR3 is CASSQLGQADQPQHF. CDR3 nucleotides: TGCGCCAGCAGCCAACTAGGACAGGCTGATCAGCCCCAGCATTTT.

The genes are TRBV30 and TRBJ1-1; no definite D call. The CDR3 covers 15 residues. V gave up 1 base and J gave up 5 bases, with 17 bases separating them. Germline CDR1 reads GTSNPN; CDR2 reads SVGIG (reference sequence). The CDR3 protein is CAWSAPGGMLTEAFF. The CDR3, as DNA: TGTGCCTGGAGTGCCCCCGGAGGGATGCTTACTGAAGCTTTCTTT.

The rearrangement uses TRBV6-5 and TRBJ2-4; TRBD1 matches 9 bases. The V gene's germline CDR1 is MNHEY and CDR2 SVGAGI. The CDR3 has 15 amino acids. V lost 7 bases, J lost 2 bases, and 6 bases stayed unmatched. The CDR3 protein is CASTRDRATKNIQYF. The DNA of the CDR3 is TGTGCCAGCACCCGGGACAGGGCTACCAAAAACATTCAGTACTTC.

The V gene is TRBV5-4, the J gene TRBJ2-1, with 8 bases identical to TRBD2. Germline V gene lookup returns CDR1 SGHNT and CDR2 YYREEE (reference sequence). J was trimmed by 8 bases and V by 9 bases; bases with no gene match: 13. CDR3 length equals 14 residues. The CDR3 loop reads CATIPGGPGYEQFF. DNA for the CDR3: TGTGCCACCATCCCGGGGGGGCCGGGATATGAGCAGTTCTTC.

This chain joins TRBV9 and TRBJ2-3; 9 bases fit TRBD2. The germline V gene encodes CDR1 SGDLS and CDR2 YYNGEE. The V segment lost 0 bases and the J segment 4 bases; nucleotides outside the gene matches: 6. CDR3 length: 16 amino acids. The CDR3 coding sequence is TGTGCCAGCAGCGTAGATTTAGCGGGGGCGGCAGATACGCAGTATTTT. Protein product: CASSVDLAGAADTQYF.

V and J are TRBV11-1 and TRBJ2-7; D call uncertain. The CDR3 length is 13 residues. V lost 2 bases, J lost 0 bases, and 5 bases lay in between. CDR1 and CDR2 (germline): SGHAT, FQDESV (reference sequence). CDR3 nucleotide sequence: TGTGCCAGCAGCTTATTACACTCCTACGAGCAGTACTTC. It yields the protein CASSLLHSYEQYF.

The chain carries TRBV7-8 and TRBJ1-2, with 9 positions matching TRBD1. The CDR3 is made up of 15 amino acids. Germline CDR1 is SGHVS and CDR2 is FQNEAQ. The V segment lost 5 bases and the J segment 7 bases; nucleotides outside the gene matches: 11. CDR3 nucleotides: TGTGCCAGCAGCCTAGATCGGGACAGGGTGACTGGCTACACCTTC. It yields the protein CASSLDRDRVTGYTF.

The chain uses TRBV19 and TRBJ1-2, with 10 bases lining up with TRBD1. Looked up from germline, CDR1 is LNHDA and CDR2 is SQIVND (reference sequence). The ends lost 3 bases at V and 8 bases at J; junction bases unmatched: 12. There are 16 residues in the CDR3. The CDR3 sequence: CASSIPPGQGIGGYTF. The CDR3 DNA follows: TGTGCCAGTAGTATCCCCCCGGGACAGGGGATAGGAGGCTACACCTTC. Complete variable domain (other parts from reference TRBV19 and TRBJ1-2): DGGITQSPKYLFRKEGQNVTLSCEQNLNHDAMYWYRQDPGQGLRLIYYSQIVNDFQKGDIAEGYSVSREKKESFPLTVTSAQKNPTAFYLCASSIPPGQGIGGYTFGSGTRLTVV.

This clone was observed once. V usage is TRBV24-1 and J usage is TRBJ2-1; 8 bases map to TRBD2. The germline V gene has CDR1 KGHDR and CDR2 SFDVKD. The junction had 4 bases not matched to a gene; V was cut back by 4 bases and J by 0 bases. The CDR3 loop spans 16 amino acids. The CDR3 nucleotides are TGTGCCACCAGTGACTCGGCGGGAGGCTCCTACAATGAGCAGTTCTTC. Encoded protein: CATSDSAGGSYNEQFF.